The 18 T cell receptor beta chains below come from one sample, sequenced in a study of cytomegalovirus exposure and HLA in healthy donors. In the PCR, 60 Vbeta and 13 Jbeta primers were used. Using immunoSEQ multiplex PCR, the repertoire was profiled, and TCRdb retains in-frame clones only, with some absent. The repertoire includes around 91,000 clones, 78% of them detected once, and 4.4% sits in the top ten. Sequenced input: PBMCs. These receptors all come from a male donor in good health and CMV-seropositive.

The chain is built from TRBV29-1 and TRBJ1-2, with TRBD1 as a possible D gene (6 bases). Germline CDR1 reads SQVTM; CDR2 reads ANQGSEA. V lost 6 bases and J lost 8, with 22 bases in between. The CDR3 sequence is 14 residues long. The CDR3 is CSVGATEGSGGYTF. CDR3 in DNA: TGCAGCGTGGGGGCCACAGAGGGTTCTGGCGGCTACACCTTC.

Here the CDR3 reads CASSLVQTDTQYF. For the CDR3, the DNA is TGTGCCAGCAGTTTAGTACAGACAGATACGCAGTATTTT. This chain uses TRBV27 with TRBJ2-3, with D uncertain. Germline assignment: CDR1 MNHEY and CDR2 SMNVEV (reference sequence). V lost 2 bases and J 3 bases, leaving 6 bases between the germline ends. The CDR3 contains 13 residues.

This chain uses TRBV5-6 with TRBJ1-2; 9 bases are a match to TRBD1. The germline CDR1 and CDR2 sequences are SGHDT and YYEEEE. The CDR3 has 14 residues. J lost 5 bases, V lost 3 bases, and 5 bases had no gene match. The CDR3 here is CASSWGQGNYGYTF. CDR3 in DNA: TGTGCCAGCAGCTGGGGACAGGGTAATTATGGCTACACCTTC. The variable domain in full, completed from reference TRBV5-6 and TRBJ1-2, reads DAGVTQSPTHLIKTRGQQVTLRCSPKSGHDTVSWYQQALGQGPQFIFQYYEEEERQRGNFPDRFSGHQFPNYSSELNVNALLLGDSALYLCASSWGQGNYGYTFGSGTRLTVV.

The chain is built from TRBV30 and TRBJ2-1; no reliable D call. CDR1 is GTSNPN and CDR2 is SVGIG in the germline V gene (reference sequence). V was pared by 4 bases and J by 6 bases, with 10 bases between. The CDR3 is 12 amino acids. The CDR3: CAWTDLTNEQFF. As DNA, the CDR3 is TGTGCCTGGACCGACTTAACCAATGAGCAGTTCTTC.

The V gene is TRBV7-2, the J gene TRBJ2-1; tentatively, D is TRBD2 (5 bases). The germline gives CDR1 SGHTA, CDR2 FQGNSA. This CDR3 region has 16 residues. The ends were cut back, 5 bases at V and 0 bases at J, with 14 bases in the middle. DNA of the CDR3: TGTGCCAGCAGCCCCGGGGTCCTCCCCTCCTACAATGAGCAGTTCTTC. Translation gives CASSPGVLPSYNEQFF.

This chain links TRBV30 with TRBJ2-5, with TRBD2 matching 7 bases. Germline CDR1 reads GTSNPN; CDR2 reads SVGIG (reference sequence). V lost 2 bases to trimming and J lost 11 bases; unmatched junction nucleotides: 14. The CDR3 loop spans 14 amino acids. The DNA for the CDR3 is TGTGCCTGGAGTTCCCCGGCCGGACGGGGGGATCAGTACTTC. Translation: CAWSSPAGRGDQYF.

A note on this clone: An end of the junction differs from the germline gene, which may be a read error. The chain carries TRBV6-1 and TRBJ1-2; 7 positions match TRBD1. The CDR3 sequence is 15 residues long. CDR1 is MNHNS, CDR2 SASEGT, per germline. CDR3 sequence reads: CASRQGGAGYYGYAF. For the CDR3, the DNA is TGTGCCAGCAGGCAGGGGGGAGCCGGTTACTATGGCTACGCCTTC.

The gene calls are TRBV9 and TRBJ1-1, with 7 nucleotides matching TRBD1. Per the germline V gene, CDR1 is SGDLS and CDR2 is YYNGEE. This CDR3 has 15 amino acids. J gave up 2 bases and V 3 bases, and 7 bases lay outside the gene matches. The CDR3 nucleotides are TGTGCCAGCAGCGATGCCGGGACAGCAAACACTGAAGCTTTCTTT. This encodes CASSDAGTANTEAFF.

The chain couples TRBV6-1 to TRBJ2-7; tentative D call: TRBD1 (5 bases). CDR1 MNHNS and CDR2 SASEGT come from the germline V gene. The V and J ends lost 6 bases and 1 base respectively, with 10 bases between them. The CDR3 sequence is 13 residues long. The CDR3 is CASRQGFSYEQYF. The DNA of the CDR3 is TGTGCCAGCAGGCAGGGTTTTTCCTACGAGCAGTACTTC.

The chain uses TRBV29-1 and TRBJ2-2, with a possible D match to TRBD2 (6 bases). The CDR3 covers 14 residues. Per the germline V gene, CDR1 is SQVTM and CDR2 is ANQGSEA. Deletions cut 3 bases from V and 0 bases from J, with 8 bases between. This chain's CDR3 is CSVDGSPNTGELFF. Written as DNA, the CDR3 is TGCAGCGTTGACGGGAGCCCGAACACCGGGGAGCTGTTTTTT.

V is TRBV5-6 and J is TRBJ2-1; D gene uncertain. The CDR3 contains 14 residues. Germline CDR1 SGHDT, CDR2 YYEEEE. V was cut by 5 bases and J by 6 bases, with 15 bases left in between. The CDR3: CASRRLVLPNEQFF. CDR3 nucleotides: TGTGCCAGCAGAAGACTCGTTCTCCCCAATGAGCAGTTCTTC.

The J gene is TRBJ1-2, the V gene TRBV6-1; D gene uncertain. This CDR3 has 13 residues. CDR1 and CDR2 from the germline V gene are MNHNS and SASEGT. Trimming removed 5 bases from V and 9 bases from J, with 16 bases in between. This CDR3 reads CASSFGLLSRYTF. The DNA for the CDR3 is TGTGCCAGCAGTTTCGGACTCCTATCCCGCTACACCTTC.

The chain combines TRBV29-1 with TRBJ1-1; tentative D call: TRBD1 (5 bases). The CDR3 extends over 15 amino acids. Germline V gives CDR1 SQVTM, CDR2 ANQGSEA. V was trimmed by 6 bases and J by 1 base, leaving 18 bases between them. CDR3 protein: CSVLRAGGWNTEAFF. The CDR3 DNA reads TGCAGCGTACTCAGGGCCGGGGGGTGGAACACTGAAGCTTTCTTT.

The chain carries TRBV7-2 and TRBJ1-1; the D is unclear. V was clipped by 2 bases and J by 1 base, with 11 bases between them. Per the germline V gene, CDR1 is SGHTA and CDR2 is FQGNSA. The CDR3 covers 15 residues. Here the CDR3 DNA reads TGTGCCAGCAGCTTAACGCGGGTGGCGAACACTGAAGCTTTCTTT. It is translated as CASSLTRVANTEAFF.

This clone was seen once. This rearrangement joins TRBV5-1 to TRBJ2-1; tentatively, D is TRBD2 (5 bases). The CDR3 totals 13 residues. Trimming pared 7 bases from V and 8 bases from J, leaving 16 bases between. CDR1 SGHRS and CDR2 YFSETQ come from the germline V gene. The CDR3 coding sequence is TGCGCCAGCTGTACTAGAGTTTGCGATGAGCAGTTCTTC. Translating gives CASCTRVCDEQFF.

The chain employs TRBV6-6 and TRBJ2-7; D perhaps matches TRBD1 (6 bases). CDR1 and CDR2 (germline): MNHNY, SVGAGI (reference sequence). There are 14 residues in the CDR3. Between the trimmed V and J ends, which lost 5 bases and 2 bases, there was a span of 13 bases. The DNA of the CDR3 is TGTGCCAGCAGTACGGGGACAAGCCCCTACGAGCAGTACTTC. This sequence encodes CASSTGTSPYEQYF.

The chain combines TRBV10-2 with TRBJ2-5; 7 bases are shared with TRBD2. The DNA end favors TRBJ2-7, so the J call may be wrong. Germline CDR1 WSHSY, CDR2 SAAADI. This CDR3 region has 16 residues. CDR3 in amino acids: CASSDGSTGGFYEQYF. DNA of the CDR3: TGCGCCAGCAGTGATGGATCAACGGGAGGCTTCTACGAGCAGTACTTC.

The J gene is TRBJ2-1, the V gene TRBV5-4; 8 nucleotides match TRBD2. This CDR3 is built from 18 residues. V shed 4 bases, J shed 0 bases, and the junction held 12 bases outside the gene matches. Germline V gives CDR1 SGHNT, CDR2 YYREEE (reference sequence). CDR3: CASSRGRGREVSYNEQFF. The DNA for the CDR3 is TGTGCCAGCAGCCGGGGACGGGGGCGGGAGGTCTCCTACAATGAGCAGTTCTTC.